This TCR beta chain was recovered during a study of T cell responses to AZD1222 COVID-19 vaccine. The CDR3 extends over 14 amino acids. Germline V gene lookup returns CDR1 SGHKS and CDR2 YYEKEE (reference sequence). V gave up 4 bases and J gave up 7 bases; unmatched junction bases: 10. On this clone itself: Its antigen is not known.

Findings of the study overall: Just 5 or 6 AZD1222 recipients tested seropositive at baseline. Across spike, vaccine-associated CD4 TCRs were found, dominant at 160-218 and 743-854. Possibly, clonal diversity was underestimated; donors were largely white British and included more females.

Clones were sequenced by immunoSEQ multiplex PCR, and TCRdb holds only the in-frame ones, with some missing. The repertoire has fewer than 200,000 clones, about nine tenths of them found once; the top ten carry 1.6%. The sequence was collected from an adult in good health. Material: peripheral blood, obtained on day 0 of AZD1222 vaccination. The rearrangement joins TRBV5-5 to TRBJ2-7; 8 nucleotides match TRBD1. The CDR3 loop reads CASSHRTGPGEQYF. CDR3 coding DNA: TGTGCCAGCAGCCACCGGACAGGGCCTGGGGAGCAGTACTTC. Supplemented by reference TRBV5-5 and TRBJ2-7, the full variable domain reads DAGVTQSPTHLIKTRGQQVTLRCSPISGHKSVSWYQQVLGQGPQFIFQYYEKEERGRGNFPDRFSARQFPNYSSELNVNALLLGDSALYLCASSHRTGPGEQYFGPGTRLTVT.